This T cell receptor (beta chain) derives from a study of blood T cell repertoires in COVID-19 (dated by TCRdb to the early 2020s). Some background on the complete study: Collaborator samples came from the United States, Italy and Spain and covered acute and convalescent phases of COVID-19. The prospective study material was composed of cDNA or gDNA derived from T cells, B-cell-depleted T cells, or PBMCs. The dataset comprised deeply sampled blood TCRbeta repertoires from subjects exposed to, actively infected with, or recovered from COVID-19. The repertoires were released in a freely available public database meant as a resource for research on the immune response to SARS-CoV-2. Samples came from the ongoing ImmuneRACE study (first 160 participants) plus 1,254 subjects from 6 global collaborators. A de-identified subject ID, COVID-19 status, age in years and sex were almost always included in the sample metadata. Where HLA class I and class II types were available, the types were taken from metadata supplied by the sample provider, not from assay-based typing.

The research as a whole found: The amount of clinical and demographic metadata varied by source and participant and was provided uncurated.

To note about this clone: The antigen it recognizes is unknown. No base quality values were provided; no much bigger clone lies one nucleotide off.

Trimming takes 4 bases from V and 3 bases from J, and the germline ends sit 10 bases apart. Its CDR3 holds 13 amino acids, cysteine through phenylalanine. Only CDR3 DNA remains: 39 bases, in frame from the first base. In the germline V gene (reference sequence), CDR1 corresponds to MNHNY and CDR2 to SVGAGI. TCRbeta CDR3 regions were amplified from genomic DNA by means of the immunoSEQ Assay, a bias-controlled multiplex PCR. The source study handled its data this way. The number of nucleated cells in each sample was estimated from the amplification of reference gene primers within the assay. Sequence reads were collapsed and filtered to measure the absolute abundance of every unique TCRbeta CDR3 rearrangement. For each sample, productive Simpson clonality was calculated as the square root of Simpson's diversity index across productive rearrangements. Here the immuneACCESS table is served through TCRdb, limited to in-frame sequences with V and J called. Missing clones are a known gap in these copies; in checked studies unresolved V genes cover under half, and the rest lacks a known reason. The V and J calls and the clone size are those of that table, but D and trimming were determined from the DNA. The sample table contains 200,000 or so clones; only one count was recorded for roughly 84% of them. Together, the top ten hold 15% to 20% of the sample.

One collaborating source in Seattle enrolled patients during active infection and followed them longitudinally through the course of disease. Collaborating institutions collected whole blood in K2EDTA tubes following their own protocols. Collaborator samples were shipped for TCRbeta analysis as frozen whole blood, isolated PBMCs, or DNA extracted from either sample type. Sequenced: peripheral blood. This sequence was found in a person between 65 and 79 years old with COVID-19, enrolled during active disease. This sequence uses TRBV6-6 and TRBJ2-7; the D gene is possibly TRBD2, with 6 bases matching. The CDR3 region: CASSFAGRYEQYF. At the DNA level, the sequence is TGTGCCAGCAGTTTCGCGGGGCGCTACGAGCAGTACTTC.